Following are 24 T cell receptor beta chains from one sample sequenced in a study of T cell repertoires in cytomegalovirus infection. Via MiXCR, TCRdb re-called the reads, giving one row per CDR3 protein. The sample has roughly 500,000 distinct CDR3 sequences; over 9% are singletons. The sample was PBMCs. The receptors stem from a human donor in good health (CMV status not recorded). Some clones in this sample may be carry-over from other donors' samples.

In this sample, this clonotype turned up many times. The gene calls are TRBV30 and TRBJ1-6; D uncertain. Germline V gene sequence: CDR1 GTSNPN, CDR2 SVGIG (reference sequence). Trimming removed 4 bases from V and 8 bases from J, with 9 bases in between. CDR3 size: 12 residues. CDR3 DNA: TGTGCCTGGAAGAGACGAGATTCACCCCTCCACTTT. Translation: CAWKRRDSPLHF. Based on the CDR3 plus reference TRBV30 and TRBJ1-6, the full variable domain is SQTIHQWPATLVQPVGSPLSLECTVEGTSNPNLYWYRQAAGRGLQLLFYSVGIGQISSEVPQNLSASRPQDRQFILSSKKLLLSDSGFYLCAWKRRDSPLHFGNGTRLTVT.

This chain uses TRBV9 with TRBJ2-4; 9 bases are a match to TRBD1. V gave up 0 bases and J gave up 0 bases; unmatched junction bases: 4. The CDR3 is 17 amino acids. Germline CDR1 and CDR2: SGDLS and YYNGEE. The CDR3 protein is CASSVAPGQGAKNIQYF. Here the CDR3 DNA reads TGTGCCAGCAGCGTAGCCCCGGGACAGGGAGCCAAAAACATTCAGTACTTC. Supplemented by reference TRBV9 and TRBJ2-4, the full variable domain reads DSGVTQTPKHLITATGQRVTLRCSPRSGDLSVYWYQQSLDQGLQFLIQYYNGEERAKGNILERFSAQQFPDLHSELNLSSLELGDSALYFCASSVAPGQGAKNIQYFGAGTRLSVL.

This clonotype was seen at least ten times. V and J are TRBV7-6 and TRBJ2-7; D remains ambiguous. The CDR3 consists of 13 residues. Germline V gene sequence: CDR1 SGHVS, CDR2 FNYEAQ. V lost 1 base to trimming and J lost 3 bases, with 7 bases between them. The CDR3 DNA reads TGTGCCAGCAGCTTAGAACGACTCTACGAGCAGTACTTC. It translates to CASSLERLYEQYF.

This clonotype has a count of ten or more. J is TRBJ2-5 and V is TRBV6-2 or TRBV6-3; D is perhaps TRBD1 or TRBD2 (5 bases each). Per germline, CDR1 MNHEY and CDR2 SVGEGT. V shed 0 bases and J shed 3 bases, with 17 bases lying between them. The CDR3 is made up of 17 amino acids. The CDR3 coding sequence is TGTGCCAGCAGTTACTCACCCCCGAAGAGGGGAAAAGAGACCCAGTACTTC. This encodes CASSYSPPKRGKETQYF.

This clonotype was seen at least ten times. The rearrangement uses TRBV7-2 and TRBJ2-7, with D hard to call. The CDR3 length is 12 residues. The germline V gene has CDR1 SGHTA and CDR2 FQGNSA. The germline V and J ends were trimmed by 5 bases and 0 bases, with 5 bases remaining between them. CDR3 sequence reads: CASSGLSYEQYF. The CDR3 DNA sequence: TGTGCCAGCAGCGGGCTCTCCTACGAGCAGTACTTC.

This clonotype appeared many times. CDR3 protein: CASSYSRRGIGSSLEQYF. CDR3 nucleotide sequence: TGTGCCAGCAGTTACTCTCGTAGGGGTATCGGGTCCTCCCTCGAGCAGTACTTC. This chain links TRBV6-5 with TRBJ2-7, with a tentative D call TRBD1 (5 bases). CDR1 and CDR2 (germline): MNHEY, SVGAGI. V was pared by 0 bases and J by 6 bases, with 24 bases between. CDR3 size: 18 residues.

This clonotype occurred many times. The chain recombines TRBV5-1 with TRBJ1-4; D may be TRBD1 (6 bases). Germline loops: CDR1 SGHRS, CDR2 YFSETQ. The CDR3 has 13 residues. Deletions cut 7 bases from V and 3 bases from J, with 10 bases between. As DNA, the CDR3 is TGCGCCAGCGCGACAGGCTCTAATGAAAAACTGTTTTTT. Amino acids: CASATGSNEKLFF.

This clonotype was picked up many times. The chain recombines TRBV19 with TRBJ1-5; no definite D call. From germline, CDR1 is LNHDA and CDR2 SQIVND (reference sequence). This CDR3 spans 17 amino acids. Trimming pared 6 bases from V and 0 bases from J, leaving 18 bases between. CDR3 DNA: TGTGCCAGTAGCACATGGGGTACAGACTTTAGCAATCAGCCCCAGCATTTT. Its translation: CASSTWGTDFSNQPQHF.

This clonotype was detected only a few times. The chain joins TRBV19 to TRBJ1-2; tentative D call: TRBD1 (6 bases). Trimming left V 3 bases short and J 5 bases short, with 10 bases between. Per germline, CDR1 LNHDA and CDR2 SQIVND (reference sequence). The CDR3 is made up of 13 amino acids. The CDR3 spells CASSIQGSYGYTF. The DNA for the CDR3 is TGTGCCAGTAGTATCCAGGGGTCGTATGGCTACACCTTC.

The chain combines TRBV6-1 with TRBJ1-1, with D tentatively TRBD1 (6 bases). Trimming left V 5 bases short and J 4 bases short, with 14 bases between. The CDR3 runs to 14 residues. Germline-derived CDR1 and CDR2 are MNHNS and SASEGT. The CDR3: CASSSRTVGTEAFF. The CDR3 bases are TGTGCCAGCAGTTCCCGGACAGTTGGCACTGAAGCTTTCTTT.

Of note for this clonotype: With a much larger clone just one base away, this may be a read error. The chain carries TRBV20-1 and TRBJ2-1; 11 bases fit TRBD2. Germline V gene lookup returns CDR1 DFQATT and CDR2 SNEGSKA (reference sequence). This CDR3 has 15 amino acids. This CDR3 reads CSASGGATSGDEQLF. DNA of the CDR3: TGCAGTGCTAGTGGCGGGGCGACTAGCGGGGATGAGCAGCTCTTC.

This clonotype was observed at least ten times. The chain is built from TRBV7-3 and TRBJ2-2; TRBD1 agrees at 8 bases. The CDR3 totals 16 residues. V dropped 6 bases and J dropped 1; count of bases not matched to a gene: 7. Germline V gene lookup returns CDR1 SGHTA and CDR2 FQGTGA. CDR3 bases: TGTGCCAGCAGTTACCGGGACAGGAGGAACACCGGGGAGCTGTTTTTT. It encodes CASSYRDRRNTGELFF.

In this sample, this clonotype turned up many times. CDR3 sequence: CASSRGAPVNQPQHF. CDR3 nucleotides: TGTGCCAGCAGCCGCGGGGCACCAGTCAATCAGCCCCAGCATTTT. The chain couples TRBV7-9 to TRBJ1-5; a possible D gene is TRBD1 (5 bases). The germline gives CDR1 SEHNR, CDR2 FQNEAQ (reference sequence). The CDR3 consists of 15 residues. Trimming stripped 5 bases from V and 3 bases from J, with 14 bases between.

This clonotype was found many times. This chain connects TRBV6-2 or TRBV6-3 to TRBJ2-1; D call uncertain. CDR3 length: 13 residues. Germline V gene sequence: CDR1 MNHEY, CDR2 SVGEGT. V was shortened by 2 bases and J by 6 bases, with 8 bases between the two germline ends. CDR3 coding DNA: TGTGCCAGCAGTTACAGGGCTGGCAATGAGCAGTTCTTC. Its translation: CASSYRAGNEQFF.

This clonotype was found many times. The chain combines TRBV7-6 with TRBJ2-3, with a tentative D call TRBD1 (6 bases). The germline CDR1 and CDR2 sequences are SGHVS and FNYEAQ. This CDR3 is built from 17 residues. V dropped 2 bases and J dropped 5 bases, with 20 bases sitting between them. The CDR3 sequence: CASSLTTMGAPLDTQYF. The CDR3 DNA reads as TGTGCCAGCAGCTTAACAACCATGGGGGCCCCGCTAGATACGCAGTATTTT.

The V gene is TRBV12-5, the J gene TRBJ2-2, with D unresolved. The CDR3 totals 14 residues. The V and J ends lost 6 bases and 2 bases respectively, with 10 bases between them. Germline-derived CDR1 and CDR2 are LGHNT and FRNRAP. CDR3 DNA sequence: TGTGCTAGTGGGGGCCTTACAAACACCGGGGAGCTGTTTTTT. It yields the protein CASGGLTNTGELFF.

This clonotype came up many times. The CDR3 protein is CASSPGGESYEQYF. The CDR3 nucleotides read TGTGCCAGCAGCCCCGGGGGAGAGTCCTACGAGCAGTACTTC. V gene TRBV7-9 combines with J gene TRBJ2-7, with D possibly matching TRBD2 (6 bases). Germline values: CDR1 SEHNR, CDR2 FQNEAQ (reference sequence). The CDR3 is 14 residues long. The V gene lost 5 bases and the J gene lost 1 base, with 12 bases spanning the gap.

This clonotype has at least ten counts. The DNA of the CDR3 is TGTGCCAGCAGTTTTTTTCCCAGACGCCTCCGCACAGATACGCAGTATTTT. This encodes CASSFFPRRLRTDTQYF. The chain joins TRBV28 to TRBJ2-3; D uncertain. V lost 3 bases to trimming and J lost 1 base, with 17 bases between them. Germline assignment: CDR1 MDHEN and CDR2 SYDVKM. The CDR3 length is 17 residues.

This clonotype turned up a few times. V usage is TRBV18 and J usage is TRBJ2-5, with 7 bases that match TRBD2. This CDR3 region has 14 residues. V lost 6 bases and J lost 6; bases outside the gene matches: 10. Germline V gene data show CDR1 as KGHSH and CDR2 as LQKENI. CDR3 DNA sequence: TGTGCCAGCTCGCAGAACACGGGGGGACAGACCCAGTACTTC. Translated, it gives CASSQNTGGQTQYF.

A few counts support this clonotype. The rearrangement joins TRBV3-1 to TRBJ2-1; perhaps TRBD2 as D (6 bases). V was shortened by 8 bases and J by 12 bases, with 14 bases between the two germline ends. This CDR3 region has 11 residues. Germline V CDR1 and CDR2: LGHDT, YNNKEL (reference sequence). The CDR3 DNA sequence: TGTGCCAGCGGCCTAGTGGGAGGGCAGTTCTTC. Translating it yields CASGLVGGQFF.

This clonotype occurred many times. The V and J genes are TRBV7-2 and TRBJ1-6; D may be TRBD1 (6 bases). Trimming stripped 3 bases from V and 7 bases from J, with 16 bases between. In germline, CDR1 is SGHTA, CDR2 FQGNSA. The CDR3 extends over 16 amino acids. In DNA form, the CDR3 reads TGTGCCAGCAGCTTCAGGGGAGGGACGGGGAATTCACCCCTCCACTTT. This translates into CASSFRGGTGNSPLHF.

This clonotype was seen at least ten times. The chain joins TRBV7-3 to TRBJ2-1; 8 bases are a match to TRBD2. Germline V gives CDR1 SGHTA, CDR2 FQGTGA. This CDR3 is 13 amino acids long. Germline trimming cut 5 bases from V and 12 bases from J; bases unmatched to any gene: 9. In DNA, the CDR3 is TGTGCCAGCAGCCCCTCCAGTAGCGGGGCGCAGTTCTTC. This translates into CASSPSSSGAQFF. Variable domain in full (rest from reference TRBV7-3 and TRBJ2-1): GAGVSQTPSNKVTEKGKYVELRCDPISGHTALYWYRQSLGQGPEFLIYFQGTGAADDSGLPNDRFFAVRPEGSVSTLKIQRTERGDSAVYLCASSPSSSGAQFFGPGTRLTVL.

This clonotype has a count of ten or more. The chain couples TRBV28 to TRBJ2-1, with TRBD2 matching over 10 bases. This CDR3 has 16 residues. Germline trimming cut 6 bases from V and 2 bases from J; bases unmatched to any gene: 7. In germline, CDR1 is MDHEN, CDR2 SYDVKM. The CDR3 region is CASRGILAGAYNEQFF. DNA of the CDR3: TGTGCCAGCAGGGGCATCCTAGCGGGAGCCTACAATGAGCAGTTCTTC. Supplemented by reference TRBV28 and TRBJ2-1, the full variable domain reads DVKVTQSSRYLVKRTGEKVFLECVQDMDHENMFWYRQDPGLGLRLIYFSYDVKMKEKGDIPEGYSVSREKKERFSLILESASTNQTSMYLCASRGILAGAYNEQFFGPGTRLTVL.

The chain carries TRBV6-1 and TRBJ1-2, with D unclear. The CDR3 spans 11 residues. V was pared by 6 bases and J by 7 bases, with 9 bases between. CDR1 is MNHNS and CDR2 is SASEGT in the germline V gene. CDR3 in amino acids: CASRERGGYTF. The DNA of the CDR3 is TGTGCCAGCAGAGAGCGCGGTGGCTACACCTTC.